Sequencing of this T cell receptor beta chain was carried out in a study of blood T cell repertoires in COVID-19. Germline loops: CDR1 LGHDT, CDR2 YNNKEL (reference sequence). The CDR3 sequence is 15 residues long. The J segment lost 5 bases and the V segment lost 4 bases, leaving 6 bases of the junction unmatched. This table comes from immunoSEQ multiplex PCR, and its TCRdb copy is limited to in-frame clones, with some not included. Of 200,000 to 250,000 clones in the sample, approximately 80% were seen once. Sequences were obtained from peripheral blood. V usage is TRBV3-1 (or the pseudogene TRBV3-2) and J usage is TRBJ2-1; TRBD2 matches 9 bases. The origin of this receptor is a woman aged 80 or over with active or convalescent COVID-19. CDR3 in amino acids: CASSPWTSANNEQFF. In nucleotides, the CDR3 is TGTGCCAGCAGCCCTTGGACTAGCGCCAACAATGAGCAGTTCTTC.